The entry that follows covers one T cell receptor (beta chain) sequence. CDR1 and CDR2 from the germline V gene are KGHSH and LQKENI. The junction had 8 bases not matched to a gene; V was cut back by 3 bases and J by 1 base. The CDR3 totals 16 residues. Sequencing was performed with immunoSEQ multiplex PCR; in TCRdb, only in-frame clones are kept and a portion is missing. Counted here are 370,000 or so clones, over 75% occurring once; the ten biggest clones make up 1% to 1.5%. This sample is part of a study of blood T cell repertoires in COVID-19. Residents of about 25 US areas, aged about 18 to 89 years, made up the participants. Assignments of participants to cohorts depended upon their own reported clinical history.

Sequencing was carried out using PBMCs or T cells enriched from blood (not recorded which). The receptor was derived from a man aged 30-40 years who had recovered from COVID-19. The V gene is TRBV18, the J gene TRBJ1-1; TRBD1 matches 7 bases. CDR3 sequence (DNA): TGTGCCAGCTCACCCACCAGTGGACAGGAGAACACTGAAGCTTTCTTT. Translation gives CASSPTSGQENTEAFF.